These 8 T cell receptor beta chains originate from one sample sequenced in a study of regulatory T cells in long-lasting Graves disease. Time point noted: newly diagnosed GD, antithyroid drugs for less than 3 months. RNA extracted from PBMCs served as the sequencing template. HTBI primers from iRepertoire and Arm-PCR of CDR3 regions yielded the TCR beta libraries. TCRdb reprocessed the multiplex PCR reads with MiXCR, giving one entry per CDR3 protein. The sample yields hundreds of thousands of distinct CDR3 sequences, 15% to 20% seen once. These data are also associated with another study on T cells in Graves' hyperthyroidism and ophthalmopathy.

The sample here was peripheral blood mononuclear cells (PBMCs), taken at new diagnosis, from a patient treated with antithyroid drugs. These receptors were obtained from a man aged 18 to 35 with Graves disease.

This rearrangement joins TRBV5-1 to TRBJ2-7; no reliable D call. Between the trimmed V and J ends, which lost 0 bases and 9 bases, there was a span of 16 bases. Germline values: CDR1 SGHRS, CDR2 YFSETQ. CDR3 length equals 14 residues. CDR3 amino acids: CASSLDRRQAMQYF. CDR3 in DNA: TGCGCCAGCAGCTTGGATCGGCGGCAAGCGATGCAGTACTTC.

This clonotype was counted ten times or more. J is TRBJ2-3 and V is TRBV12-3 or TRBV12-4; D is ambiguous. V was cut by 6 bases and J by 1 base, with 20 bases left in between. This CDR3 region has 17 residues. CDR3 protein: CASSSTWAWSGTDTQYF. In DNA, the CDR3 is TGTGCCAGCAGCTCTACCTGGGCGTGGTCCGGCACAGATACGCAGTATTTT.

This chain's CDR3 is CSASRRGRGVGASAQYF. CDR3 DNA sequence: TGCAGTGCTAGTAGAAGGGGCCGTGGAGTGGGGGCCTCGGCGCAGTACTTC. The V call is TRBV20-1, the J call TRBJ2-7, with a tentative D call TRBD1 (6 bases). V lost 3 bases and J lost 9, with 30 bases in between. The CDR3 has 17 residues. Germline CDR1 and CDR2: DFQATT and SNEGSKA (reference sequence).

This clonotype has more than one count but fewer than ten. This chain joins TRBV30 and TRBJ2-3; D unclear. V gave up 2 bases and J gave up 9 bases, with 12 bases separating them. Germline V gene data show CDR1 as GTSNPN and CDR2 as SVGIG (reference sequence). CDR3 length: 12 amino acids. CDR3 DNA: TGTGCCTGGAGTAAGGCTTCCGAGACGCAGTATTTT. Translating it yields CAWSKASETQYF.

This clonotype has only a few counts. V usage is TRBV19 and J usage is TRBJ2-2; D may correspond to TRBD1 or TRBD2 (5 bases each). Germline-derived CDR1 and CDR2 are LNHDA and SQIVND (reference sequence). V shed 3 bases and J shed 3 bases, with 11 bases lying between them. The CDR3 is 15 residues long. The DNA of the CDR3 is TGTGCCAGTAGTATCCGGCAGGGAGACACCGGGGAGCTGTTTTTT. Translating gives CASSIRQGDTGELFF.

Only a few counts were recorded for this clonotype. The genes are TRBV7-2 and TRBJ2-1; D is possibly TRBD1 (6 bases). Germline CDR1 is SGHTA and CDR2 is FQGNSA. This CDR3 has 15 amino acids. The V end was cut by 3 bases, the J end by 5 bases, with 14 bases between. The CDR3 loop is CASSFSGQSNNEQFF. CDR3 in DNA: TGTGCCAGCAGCTTCTCCGGACAGTCTAACAATGAGCAGTTCTTC.

The genes are TRBV6-2 or TRBV6-3 and TRBJ1-4; tentatively, D is TRBD1 (6 bases). Trimming took 6 bases from V and 5 from J, leaving 16 bases between them. There are 15 residues in the CDR3. The germline V gene encodes CDR1 MNHEY and CDR2 SVGEGT. In DNA, the CDR3 is TGTGCCAGCAGCCGGGGGGCCGGGGCCAATGAAAAACTGTTTTTT. This encodes CASSRGAGANEKLFF.

The sample holds a few counts of this clonotype. The rearrangement links TRBV5-4 to TRBJ2-7; 10 nucleotides match TRBD2. CDR3 length: 15 residues. The germline gives CDR1 SGHNT, CDR2 YYREEE (reference sequence). Unmatched junction bases numbered 10, after V lost 4 bases and J lost 6 bases. The chain's CDR3 is CASSLSGRAYGEQYF. CDR3 nucleotides: TGTGCCAGCAGCCTCAGCGGGAGGGCCTATGGCGAGCAGTACTTC.